Detailed here is one T cell receptor beta chain. Sequencing was performed with immunoSEQ multiplex PCR; in TCRdb, only in-frame clones are kept and a portion is missing. The data contain hundreds of thousands of clones, more than 75% of them singletons. The sample belongs to a study of shared T cell receptors in the human thymus. This CDR3 has 17 amino acids. Between the trimmed V and J ends, which lost 3 bases and 0 bases, there was a span of 16 bases. Germline V gene data show CDR1 as SGHRS and CDR2 as YFSETQ. A further study also used this sample, focusing on human thymus T cells. From that second work: There were highly overlapping thymic repertoires among unrelated individuals, as related research reported.

The chain employs TRBV5-1 and TRBJ2-1; possible D gene TRBD2, 6 bases. Material for sequencing was thymocytes. The origin of this receptor is a boy less than two years old with a congenital heart defect. Here the CDR3 reads CASSYTGLASSYNEQFF. CDR3 sequence (DNA): TGCGCCAGCAGCTATACGGGACTTGCGAGCTCCTACAATGAGCAGTTCTTC.